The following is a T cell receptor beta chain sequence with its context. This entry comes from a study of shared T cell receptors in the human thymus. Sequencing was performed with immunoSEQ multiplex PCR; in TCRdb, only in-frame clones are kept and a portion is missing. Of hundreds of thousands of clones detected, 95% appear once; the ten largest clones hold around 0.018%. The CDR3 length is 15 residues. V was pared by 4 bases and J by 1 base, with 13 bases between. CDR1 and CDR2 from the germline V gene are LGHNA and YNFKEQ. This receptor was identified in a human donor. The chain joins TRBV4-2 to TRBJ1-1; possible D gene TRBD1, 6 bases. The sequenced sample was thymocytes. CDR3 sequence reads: CASSRTDSRNTEAFF. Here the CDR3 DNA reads TGTGCCAGCAGCCGAACGGACAGCAGGAACACTGAAGCTTTCTTT.